This T cell receptor beta chain was recovered during a study of early T cells in non-severe SARS-CoV-2 infection. The V gene lost 0 bases and the J gene lost 6 bases, with 11 bases spanning the gap. The CDR3 extends over 15 amino acids. On this clonotype: Its antigen is still unknown.

Study results and limitations: Lookups in VDJdb leaned toward anti-spike CD8 responses and missed private and CD4 specificities.

TCRdb reanalysed the 5' RACE reads using MiXCR and keeps one entry per CDR3 protein. The repertoire holds about 130,000 distinct CDR3 sequences, with about 15% as singletons. This sequence was found in an adult who was a healthcare worker with PCR-confirmed SARS-CoV-2 infection or an uninfected control (not recorded which). Input material: whole blood. This rearrangement joins TRBV12-3 or TRBV12-4 to TRBJ2-2, with TRBD2 as a possible D gene (7 bases). The CDR3 sequence is CASSLAGGLSGELFF. CDR3 nucleotide sequence: TGTGCCAGCAGTTTAGCGGGGGGGCTCTCCGGGGAGCTGTTTTTT.